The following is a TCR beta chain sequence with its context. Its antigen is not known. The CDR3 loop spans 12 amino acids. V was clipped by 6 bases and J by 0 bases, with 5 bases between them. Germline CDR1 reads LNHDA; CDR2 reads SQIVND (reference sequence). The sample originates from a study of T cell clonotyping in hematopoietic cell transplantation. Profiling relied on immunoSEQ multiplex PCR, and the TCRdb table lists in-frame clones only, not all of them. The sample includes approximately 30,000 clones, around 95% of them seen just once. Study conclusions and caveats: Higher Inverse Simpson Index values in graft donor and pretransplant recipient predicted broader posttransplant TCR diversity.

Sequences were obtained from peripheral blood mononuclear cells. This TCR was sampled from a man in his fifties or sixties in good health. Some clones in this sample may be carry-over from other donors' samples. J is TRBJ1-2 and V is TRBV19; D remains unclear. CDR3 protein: CASRTANYGYTF. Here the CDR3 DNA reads TGTGCCAGTAGAACAGCTAACTATGGCTACACCTTC.